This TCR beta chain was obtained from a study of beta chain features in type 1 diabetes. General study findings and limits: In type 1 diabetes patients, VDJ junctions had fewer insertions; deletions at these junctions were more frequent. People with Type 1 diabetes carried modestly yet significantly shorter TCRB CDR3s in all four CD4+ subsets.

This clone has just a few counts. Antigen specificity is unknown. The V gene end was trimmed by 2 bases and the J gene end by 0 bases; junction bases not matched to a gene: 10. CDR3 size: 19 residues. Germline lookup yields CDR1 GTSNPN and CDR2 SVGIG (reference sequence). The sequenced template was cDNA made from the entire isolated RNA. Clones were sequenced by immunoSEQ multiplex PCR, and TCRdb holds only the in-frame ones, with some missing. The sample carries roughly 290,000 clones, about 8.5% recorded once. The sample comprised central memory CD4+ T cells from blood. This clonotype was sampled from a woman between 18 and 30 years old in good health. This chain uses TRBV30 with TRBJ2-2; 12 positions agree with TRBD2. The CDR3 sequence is CAWSSTRLAGDSNTGELFF. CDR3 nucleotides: TGTGCCTGGAGTTCTACACGACTAGCGGGGGACTCGAACACCGGGGAGCTGTTTTTT. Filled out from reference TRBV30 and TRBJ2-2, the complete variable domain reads SQTIHQWPATLVQPVGSPLSLECTVEGTSNPNLYWYRQAAGRGLQLLFYSVGIGQISSEVPQNLSASRPQDRQFILSSKKLLLSDSGFYLCAWSSTRLAGDSNTGELFFGEGSRLTVL.